Below, 32 T cell receptor beta chains from the same sample are listed, as sequenced in a study of shared clonotypes between healthy human individuals. Clones were read by immunoSEQ multiplex PCR, and TCRdb kept only the in-frame ones, dropping some. There are fewer than 3 million clones in the sample; 85% to 95% occur only once, and around 0.38% lies in the top ten. The sequenced sample was naive CD4+ T cells from PBMCs. Noted subset: CD45RA+ positively selected. Every receptor here comes from a man aged 18 to 29 in good health. Some clones in this sample may be carry-over from other donors' samples.

A single count supports this clone. The chain links TRBV19 to TRBJ1-5, with TRBD1 identical over 9 bases. Germline V lookup: CDR1 LNHDA, CDR2 SQIVND (reference sequence). The CDR3 has 13 residues. Trimming removed 10 bases from V and 6 bases from J; junction bases left unmatched: 7. The CDR3 is CATSDRGSQPQHF. DNA of the CDR3: TGTGCCACCTCGGACAGGGGCAGTCAGCCCCAGCATTTT.

The gene calls are TRBV20-1 and TRBJ1-3; D remains ambiguous. Germline CDR1 DFQATT, CDR2 SNEGSKA (reference sequence). Between the trimmed V and J ends, which lost 6 bases and 8 bases, there was a span of 11 bases. The CDR3 spans 11 residues. The CDR3 DNA follows: TGCAGTGCCCCTCACCGGTACACCATATATTTT. Amino acid sequence: CSAPHRYTIYF.

This clone was observed a few times. At the DNA level, this CDR3 is encoded by other sequences in the same sample as well. The gene calls are TRBV7-3 and TRBJ1-1; no clear D gene. Trimming removed 2 bases from V and 2 bases from J, with 6 bases in between. This CDR3 region has 13 residues. Per germline, CDR1 SGHTA and CDR2 FQGTGA. In DNA form, the CDR3 reads TGTGCCAGCAGCTTAGGGTCCAACACTGAAGCTTTCTTT. It is translated as CASSLGSNTEAFF.

This clone appeared once. This sequence joins TRBV29-1 and TRBJ2-3, with 7 bases lining up with TRBD2. The V segment lost 3 bases and the J segment 2 bases; nucleotides outside the gene matches: 5. CDR3 size: 14 residues. CDR1 and CDR2 (germline): SQVTM, ANQGSEA. The CDR3 sequence: CSVDRGSPTDTQYF. In nucleotides, the CDR3 is TGCAGCGTTGATCGCGGGAGTCCCACAGATACGCAGTATTTT.

The chain has TRBV19 and TRBJ1-2; D is unresolved. Trimming cost V 8 bases and J 8 bases, with 18 bases left between them. CDR1 LNHDA and CDR2 SQIVND come from the germline V gene (reference sequence). The CDR3 consists of 13 residues. CDR3 nucleotide sequence: TGTGCCAGTGCGGGCCCAACCCGCGGAGGCTACACCTTC. Protein product: CASAGPTRGGYTF.

This chain uses TRBV4-3 with TRBJ2-1; 10 bases are a match to TRBD2. The J segment lost 5 bases and the V segment lost 0 bases, leaving 10 bases of the junction unmatched. CDR1 LGHNA and CDR2 YSLEER come from the germline V gene. This CDR3 contains 18 residues. In DNA form, the CDR3 reads TGCGCCAGCAGCCAAGAATATACAGCGGGAGGGCACGACAATGAGCAGTTCTTC. It yields the protein CASSQEYTAGGHDNEQFF.

The chain uses TRBV28 and TRBJ1-1; a possible D gene is TRBD1 (5 bases). Germline-derived CDR1 and CDR2 are MDHEN and SYDVKM. Trimming took 7 bases from V and 1 from J, leaving 13 bases between them. This CDR3 spans 14 amino acids. The CDR3 DNA sequence: TGTGCCAGCATTCTTCTGGGGGAGAACACTGAAGCTTTCTTT. It encodes CASILLGENTEAFF.

V is TRBV5-4 and J is TRBJ2-1; the match to TRBD2 covers 14 bases. This CDR3 region has 18 residues. The germline CDR1 and CDR2 sequences are SGHNT and YYREEE (reference sequence). J gave up 7 bases and V 3 bases, and 12 bases lay outside the gene matches. The DNA for the CDR3 is TGTGCCAGCAGCTCGGACGGTGGGACTAGCGGGAGTAGGAATGAGCAGTTCTTC. Its translation: CASSSDGGTSGSRNEQFF.

The gene calls are TRBV18 and TRBJ1-5; D is perhaps TRBD1 (5 bases). The ends were cut back, 2 bases at V and 6 bases at J, with 17 bases in the middle. The CDR3 loop spans 16 amino acids. Germline V CDR1 and CDR2: KGHSH, LQKENI. CDR3 bases: TGTGCCAGCTCACCAAACGTACAGGCAAACTTTCAGCCCCAGCATTTT. Its translation: CASSPNVQANFQPQHF.

V gene TRBV28 combines with J gene TRBJ2-7; possibly TRBD1 or TRBD2 for D (6 bases each). The ends were cut back, 10 bases at V and 3 bases at J, with 16 bases in the middle. The CDR3 consists of 13 residues. Germline V gene sequence: CDR1 MDHEN, CDR2 SYDVKM. CDR3 sequence (DNA): TGTGCCACGTACCGGGGGCCGCACTACGAGCAGTACTTC. Encoded protein: CATYRGPHYEQYF.

Of note for this clone: Other DNA sequences in this specimen translate into the identical CDR3. The chain carries TRBV29-1 and TRBJ2-5, with unresolved D. In germline, CDR1 is SQVTM, CDR2 ANQGSEA. The CDR3 totals 10 residues. V lost 4 bases and J lost 2, with 2 bases in between. Here the CDR3 reads CSVGQETQYF. DNA for the CDR3: TGCAGCGTTGGTCAAGAGACCCAGTACTTC.

This rearrangement joins TRBV27 to TRBJ2-3; D remains ambiguous. Trimming shortened V by 2 bases and J by 0 bases, and 6 bases separated the two germline ends. Germline V lookup: CDR1 MNHEY, CDR2 SMNVEV (reference sequence). The CDR3 is 14 residues long. CDR3 protein: CASSLARSTDTQYF. As DNA, the CDR3 is TGTGCCAGCAGTTTAGCCAGAAGCACAGATACGCAGTATTTT.

This rearrangement joins TRBV28 to TRBJ2-1, with 10 bases aligning to TRBD2. The ends lost 6 bases at V and 4 bases at J; junction bases unmatched: 6. The CDR3 totals 15 residues. Germline V CDR1 and CDR2: MDHEN, SYDVKM. CDR3 amino acids: CASSTGTSVYNEQFF. CDR3 in DNA: TGTGCCAGCAGCACCGGGACTAGCGTGTACAATGAGCAGTTCTTC.

The rearrangement uses TRBV7-9 and TRBJ2-4; perhaps TRBD2 as D (5 bases). V was clipped by 5 bases and J by 0 bases, with 11 bases between them. The CDR3 contains 15 residues. The germline V gene encodes CDR1 SEHNR and CDR2 FQNEAQ (reference sequence). The CDR3 sequence is CASSDPRGAKNIQYF. CDR3 DNA: TGTGCCAGCAGCGATCCCCGGGGAGCCAAAAACATTCAGTACTTC.

This sequence joins TRBV4-3 and TRBJ1-4; no definite D call. CDR1 LGHNA and CDR2 YSLEER come from the germline V gene. The CDR3 has 15 amino acids. V was pared by 6 bases and J by 6 bases, with 17 bases between. CDR3 residues: CASRRTAAVYEKLFF. In DNA, the CDR3 is TGCGCCAGCAGACGGACGGCAGCGGTTTATGAAAAACTGTTTTTT.

As to this clone: Other DNA sequences in this sample translate to the same CDR3. The gene calls are TRBV5-5 and TRBJ2-7; D gene uncertain. Germline V CDR1 and CDR2: SGHKS, YYEKEE (reference sequence). The CDR3 covers 11 residues. Trimming took off 2 bases at V and 4 bases at J, with 4 bases between the two ends. CDR3 nucleotide sequence: TGTGCCAGCAGCTTAGGTTACGAGCAGTACTTC. This sequence encodes CASSLGYEQYF.

The chain employs TRBV9 and TRBJ2-1; 11 positions match TRBD1. Germline V CDR1 and CDR2: SGDLS, YYNGEE. Trimming took 0 bases from V and 10 from J; bases not matched to a gene: 15. This CDR3 is 18 amino acids long. CDR3 in DNA: TGTGCCAGCAGCGTAGTTCCAGGGACAGGGGGAAGACCTGCAGAGCAGTTCTTC. Translation gives CASSVVPGTGGRPAEQFF.

The chain has TRBV6-6 and TRBJ2-2; 12 bases are shared with TRBD2. The V and J ends lost 6 bases and 8 bases, in that order; junction bases with no gene match: 10. This CDR3 is built from 16 residues. CDR1 is MNHNY and CDR2 is SVGAGI in the germline V gene (reference sequence). The CDR3 region has the DNA TGTGCCAGCAGGGCCCCTAGCGGGAGGGCCTCGGGGGAGCTGTTTTTT. Translating it yields CASRAPSGRASGELFF.

V gene TRBV5-4 combines with J gene TRBJ2-7; D possibly corresponds to TRBD2 (5 bases). The CDR3 is 14 residues long. Germline CDR1 reads SGHNT; CDR2 reads YYREEE (reference sequence). Trimming shortened V by 4 bases and J by 3 bases, and 14 bases separated the two germline ends. In DNA form, the CDR3 reads TGTGCCAGCAGCCCCACAATAGCGAGCTACGAGCAGTACTTC. Amino acids: CASSPTIASYEQYF.

This clone was found once. A read error may account for a junction end that differs from germline. V is TRBV11-2 and J is TRBJ2-7; 8 nucleotides align to TRBD2. Germline assignment: CDR1 SGHAT and CDR2 FQNNGV. The CDR3 has 14 residues. The CDR3 DNA reads as TGTGCCAGCAGATTAGCGGGACTCTCCTACGAGCAGTACTTC. It encodes CASRLAGLSYEQYF.

This clone was recorded only once. The chain's CDR3 is CASSPRGLAGNYNEQFF. DNA for the CDR3: TGTGCCAGCTCACCACGAGGACTAGCGGGCAACTACAATGAGCAGTTCTTC. J is TRBJ2-1 and V is TRBV18, with TRBD2 matching over 11 bases. This CDR3 is built from 17 residues. V lost 1 base, J lost 3 bases, and 5 bases stayed unmatched. Per germline, CDR1 KGHSH and CDR2 LQKENI.

This chain connects TRBV5-4 to TRBJ2-6; D remains ambiguous. The V end lost 2 bases, the J end lost 2 bases, and 8 bases lay between the germline ends. The CDR3 runs to 15 residues. The germline CDR1 and CDR2 sequences are SGHNT and YYREEE (reference sequence). The DNA of the CDR3 is TGTGCCAGCAGCTTAAGGCTCACTGGGGCCAACGTCCTGACTTTC. Protein: CASSLRLTGANVLTF.

Points on this clone: Other nucleotide sequences from this sample produce the same CDR3. The chain uses TRBV11-3 and TRBJ2-7, with D perhaps matching TRBD2 (7 bases). From germline, CDR1 is SGHNT and CDR2 YENEEA. The CDR3 extends over 12 amino acids. Trimming took 5 bases from V and 3 from J, leaving 8 bases between them. This CDR3 reads CASSRGGYEQYF. The DNA of the CDR3 is TGTGCCAGCAGCAGGGGGGGCTACGAGCAGTACTTC.

In its sample, this clone was seen once. The chain employs TRBV14 and TRBJ1-4; D is ambiguous. The germline CDR1 and CDR2 sequences are SGHDN and FVKESK. Trimming left V 4 bases short and J 6 bases short, with 9 bases between. The CDR3 totals 13 residues. The CDR3 is CASSPDGYEKLFF. The CDR3 nucleotides read TGTGCCAGCAGCCCGGACGGTTATGAAAAACTGTTTTTT.

This sequence joins TRBV28 and TRBJ1-2, with D unresolved. Trimming took off 4 bases at V and 4 bases at J, with 10 bases between the two ends. This CDR3 contains 13 residues. Germline V gene lookup returns CDR1 MDHEN and CDR2 SYDVKM. The CDR3 protein is CASSSDNSYGYTF. In DNA, the CDR3 is TGTGCCAGCAGTTCCGACAATTCCTATGGCTACACCTTC.

The chain recombines TRBV11-2 with TRBJ1-2; D gene ambiguous. Trimming pared 5 bases from V and 3 bases from J, leaving 13 bases between. Germline V gives CDR1 SGHAT, CDR2 FQNNGV. The CDR3 runs to 14 residues. CDR3 nucleotide sequence: TGTGCCAGCAGCCACTCACCCAGTTACTATGGCTACACCTTC. It codes for CASSHSPSYYGYTF. The full variable domain, completed using reference TRBV11-2 and TRBJ1-2, is EAGVAQSPRYKIIEKRQSVAFWCNPISGHATLYWYQQILGQGPKLLIQFQNNGVVDDSQLPKDRFSAERLKGVDSTLKIQPAKLEDSAVYLCASSHSPSYYGYTFGSGTRLTVV.

The chain recombines TRBV7-2 with TRBJ2-7, with 7 bases matching TRBD2. The V gene end was trimmed by 2 bases and the J gene end by 5 bases; junction bases not matched to a gene: 12. The germline V gene encodes CDR1 SGHTA and CDR2 FQGNSA. CDR3 length equals 16 residues. The DNA of the CDR3 is TGTGCCAGCAGCTTATCCGCGACTAGCAATAGGAACGAGCAGTACTTC. This codes for CASSLSATSNRNEQYF. The complete variable domain, with remaining parts taken from reference TRBV7-2 and TRBJ2-7, reads GAGVSQSPSNKVTEKGKDVELRCDPISGHTALYWYRQSLGQGLEFLIYFQGNSAPDKSGLPSDRFSAERTGGSVSTLTIQRTQQEDSAVYLCASSLSATSNRNEQYFGPGTRLTVT.

This clone is a singleton in its sample. The chain links TRBV6-1 to TRBJ2-6; D gene uncertain. CDR3 length: 14 amino acids. V was pared by 2 bases and J by 2 bases, with 4 bases between. CDR1 and CDR2 from the germline V gene are MNHNS and SASEGT. The CDR3 protein is CASSEKPGANVLTF. As DNA, the CDR3 is TGTGCCAGCAGTGAAAAGCCTGGGGCCAACGTCCTGACTTTC.

Concerning this clone: At one end, the junction sequence differs from germline, possibly due to a read error. The V call is TRBV7-9, the J call TRBJ2-3; TRBD2 agrees at 8 bases. This CDR3 has 18 residues. Germline assignment: CDR1 SEHNR and CDR2 FQNEAQ (reference sequence). CDR3 sequence reads: CASSLADRASGHTDTQYF. For the CDR3, the DNA is TGTGCCAGCAGTTTAGCGGATCGGGCTAGCGGGCACACAGATACGCAGTATTTT. The full variable domain, completed using reference TRBV7-9 and TRBJ2-3, is DTGVSQNPRHKITKRGQNVTFRCDPISEHNRLYWYRQTLGQGPEFLTYFQNEAQLEKSRLLSDRFSAERPKGSFSTLEIQRTEQGDSAMYLCASSLADRASGHTDTQYFGPGTRLTVL.

The chain joins TRBV6-4 to TRBJ2-3, with D possibly being TRBD2 (6 bases). Trimming shortened V by 3 bases and J by 0 bases, and 7 bases separated the two germline ends. Germline CDR1 and CDR2: MRHNA and SNTAGT. The CDR3 extends over 14 amino acids. DNA of the CDR3: TGTGCCAGCAGTGAGGGACTGAGCACAGATACGCAGTATTTT. Protein product: CASSEGLSTDTQYF.

The chain is built from TRBV29-1 and TRBJ2-7, with 13 bases identical to TRBD2. The CDR3 spans 14 residues. Germline CDR1 reads SQVTM; CDR2 reads ANQGSEA. Trimming at V came to 1 base and at J to 6 bases, leaving 3 bases not matched to a gene. The CDR3 is CSVEGRLAGGEQYF. The DNA for the CDR3 is TGCAGCGTTGAAGGTCGACTAGCGGGAGGCGAGCAGTACTTC.

The table lists this clone with a few counts. The chain carries TRBV7-3 and TRBJ1-5, with a weak D call TRBD1 (5 bases). CDR1 and CDR2 from the germline V gene are SGHTA and FQGTGA. Between the trimmed V and J ends, which lost 0 bases and 5 bases, there was a span of 8 bases. The CDR3 sequence is 14 residues long. The CDR3 nucleotides read TGTGCCAGCAGCTTAACGGGGGGAGATCAGCCCCAGCATTTT. It codes for CASSLTGGDQPQHF.